These 27 T cell receptor beta chains share one sample of origin, sequenced in a study of blood T cell repertoires in COVID-19 (dated by TCRdb to 2018 to 2020). The library relied on the immunoSEQ multiplex PCR assay. TCRdb took over this immuneACCESS table, retaining in-frame rearrangements with V and J assigned. Such tables are incomplete; in checked studies, under half of the missing clones stem from an unresolved V gene, and the remainder is unexplained. The sample contains a few hundred thousand clones, approximately 85% of them found a single time. Of the sample, about 12% is held by the ten largest clones. Sequences were obtained from peripheral blood. All receptors come from a man older than 75 with acute or convalescent COVID-19.

This clone was observed a handful of times. V usage is TRBV5-5 and J usage is TRBJ1-4, with D possibly matching TRBD1 (5 bases). The CDR3 spans 16 residues. The V gene lost 4 bases and the J gene lost 0 bases, with 13 bases spanning the gap. Looked up from germline, CDR1 is SGHKS and CDR2 is YYEKEE (reference sequence). CDR3 in DNA: TGTGCCAGCAGCCGCGGGGGAGCAACAACTAATGAAAAACTGTTTTTT. It translates to CASSRGGATTNEKLFF.

V usage is TRBV19 and J usage is TRBJ2-2, with D maybe TRBD1 (6 bases). The germline V gene encodes CDR1 LNHDA and CDR2 SQIVND (reference sequence). The V and J ends lost 3 bases and 4 bases respectively, with 12 bases between them. This CDR3 is built from 15 residues. In DNA, the CDR3 is TGTGCCAGTAGTATGTTGGACAGAAGCACCGGGGAGCTGTTTTTT. Protein product: CASSMLDRSTGELFF.

As regards this clone: This sample includes further DNA sequences coding for the same CDR3. This chain's CDR3 is CASSVDPGTYNEQFF. CDR3 coding DNA: TGTGCCAGCAGCGTAGACCCGGGGACATACAATGAGCAGTTCTTC. This rearrangement joins TRBV9 to TRBJ2-1; D is perhaps TRBD1 (6 bases). V was clipped by 0 bases and J by 4 bases, with 11 bases between them. Germline CDR1 SGDLS, CDR2 YYNGEE. The CDR3 is 15 amino acids. Supplemented by reference TRBV9 and TRBJ2-1, the full variable domain reads DSGVTQTPKHLITATGQRVTLRCSPRSGDLSVYWYQQSLDQGLQFLIQYYNGEERAKGNILERFSAQQFPDLHSELNLSSLELGDSALYFCASSVDPGTYNEQFFGPGTRLTVL.

The rearrangement joins TRBV19 to TRBJ1-5; tentatively, D is TRBD1 (5 bases). Germline V lookup: CDR1 LNHDA, CDR2 SQIVND (reference sequence). Trimming pared 8 bases from V and 4 bases from J, leaving 21 bases between. CDR3 length: 16 amino acids. CDR3 protein: CASRSLPGGGNQPQHF. CDR3 bases: TGTGCCAGTCGCTCCCTCCCCGGGGGTGGGAATCAGCCCCAGCATTTT.

The rearrangement links TRBV15 to TRBJ2-7; tentatively, D is TRBD1 (5 bases). Trimming removed 1 base at V and 3 bases at J, with 13 bases between. Germline values: CDR1 LNHNV, CDR2 YYDKDF (reference sequence). This CDR3 spans 15 amino acids. The CDR3 is CATSRAPAGNYEQYF. The CDR3 DNA is TGTGCCACCAGCAGAGCCCCGGCAGGGAACTACGAGCAGTACTTC.

V and J are TRBV6-1 and TRBJ1-1, with TRBD1 as a possible D gene (6 bases). Per the germline V gene, CDR1 is MNHNS and CDR2 is SASEGT. Deletions cut 2 bases from V and 3 bases from J, with 16 bases between. The CDR3 extends over 16 amino acids. CDR3 sequence reads: CASSEYVGGQDTEAFF. In DNA form, the CDR3 reads TGTGCCAGCAGTGAATATGTCGGGGGGCAGGACACTGAAGCTTTCTTT.

The chain joins TRBV18 to TRBJ2-3; 10 positions agree with TRBD2. V shed 3 bases, J shed 5 bases, and the junction held 8 bases outside the gene matches. CDR1 is KGHSH and CDR2 is LQKENI in the germline V gene. This CDR3 contains 16 residues. CDR3 amino acids: CASSPLASGGGDTQYF. Here the CDR3 DNA reads TGTGCCAGCTCACCGCTAGCTAGCGGGGGCGGAGATACGCAGTATTTT.

This chain links TRBV5-1 with TRBJ2-2; 13 nucleotides align to TRBD2. This CDR3 is built from 16 residues. CDR1 SGHRS and CDR2 YFSETQ come from the germline V gene. The V segment lost 4 bases and the J segment 4 bases; nucleotides outside the gene matches: 4. This CDR3 is CASSPGLAGITGELFF. In nucleotides, the CDR3 is TGCGCCAGCAGCCCGGGACTAGCGGGAATCACCGGGGAGCTGTTTTTT.

This chain links TRBV9 with TRBJ1-1; TRBD1 matches at 8 bases. The CDR3 is 14 amino acids. Germline V gives CDR1 SGDLS, CDR2 YYNGEE. V gave up 5 bases and J gave up 6 bases; unmatched junction bases: 9. In nucleotides, the CDR3 is TGTGCCAGCAGGCAGGGGGCAGGGCAGTCTGAAGCTTTCTTT. Its protein product is CASRQGAGQSEAFF.

There are a few counts of this clone. The chain is built from TRBV2 and TRBJ1-5; maybe TRBD1 (5 bases). The germline V gene has CDR1 SNHLY and CDR2 FYNNEI. The CDR3 is made up of 14 amino acids. The V and J ends lost 2 bases and 3 bases respectively, with 8 bases between them. For the CDR3, the DNA is TGTGCCAGCAGTGAACAGGGTATCAATCAGCCCCAGCATTTT. Translation gives CASSEQGINQPQHF.

V gene TRBV7-5 combines with J gene TRBJ1-5; the table's D gene call, TRBD1, was not cross checked with the DNA. TRBV7-5 is a pseudogene segment. The CDR3 contains 19 residues. The DNA of the CDR3 is TGTGCCAGAAGCACAGGTTACATGGGGTCGGAGTATAGCAATCAGCCCCAGCATTTT. Translating it yields CARSTGYMGSEYSNQPQHF.

The V and J genes are TRBV27 and TRBJ1-2; tentative D call: TRBD1 (5 bases). The CDR3 sequence is 15 residues long. Trimming stripped 0 bases from V and 5 bases from J, with 13 bases between. CDR1 MNHEY and CDR2 SMNVEV come from the germline V gene (reference sequence). CDR3 nucleotides: TGTGCCAGCAGTTTATCGGTCACGGGGGAGTATGGCTACACCTTC. This encodes CASSLSVTGEYGYTF.

This chain uses TRBV4-3 with TRBJ1-1, with D possibly being TRBD1 (5 bases). Germline CDR1 and CDR2: LGHNA and YSLEER. The CDR3 runs 12 residues. The V end lost 3 bases, the J end lost 7 bases, and 9 bases lay between the germline ends. CDR3 sequence: CASSHTGREAFF. CDR3 nucleotides: TGCGCCAGCAGCCATACAGGTCGTGAAGCTTTCTTT.

V usage is TRBV3-1 (or the pseudogene TRBV3-2) and J usage is TRBJ1-6; TRBD1 is a possible D gene (6 bases). Germline CDR1 reads LGHDT; CDR2 reads YNNKEL (reference sequence). V was cut by 9 bases and J by 0 bases, with 15 bases left in between. The length of the CDR3 is 16 residues. Here the CDR3 DNA reads TGTGCCAGTCGGCCCCAGGGGAGCTCCTATAATTCACCCCTCCACTTT. Translating gives CASRPQGSSYNSPLHF.

The V gene is TRBV6-5, the J gene TRBJ2-6; maybe TRBD1 (5 bases). CDR1 MNHEY and CDR2 SVGAGI come from the germline V gene. The CDR3 is 15 residues long. Trimming removed 10 bases at V and 0 bases at J, with 13 bases between. The CDR3 here is CATGQGHSGANVLTF. The CDR3 DNA sequence: TGTGCCACGGGTCAGGGTCACTCTGGGGCCAACGTCCTGACTTTC.

The V gene is TRBV20-1, the J gene TRBJ2-3; possible D gene TRBD1, 5 bases. Trimming took 7 bases from V and 5 from J, leaving 10 bases between them. The CDR3 totals 11 residues. Germline values: CDR1 DFQATT, CDR2 SNEGSKA (reference sequence). CDR3 amino acids: CSVGVGDTQYF. The CDR3 DNA reads as TGCAGTGTAGGGGTTGGAGATACGCAGTATTTT.

This rearrangement joins TRBV28 to TRBJ2-7; D unresolved. Per the germline V gene, CDR1 is MDHEN and CDR2 is SYDVKM. Trimming removed 2 bases from V and 0 bases from J, with 14 bases in between. CDR3 length: 16 amino acids. CDR3 region: CASSLLGLASSYEQYF. The CDR3 DNA sequence: TGTGCCAGCAGTTTACTGGGCTTGGCAAGCTCCTACGAGCAGTACTTC.

The CDR3 DNA sequence: TGTGCCAGTAGTATTGCGGGGGCCAAAAACATTCAGTACTTC. Its protein product is CASSIAGAKNIQYF. The chain is built from TRBV19 and TRBJ2-4; TRBD2 might be the D (6 bases). CDR1 and CDR2 (germline): LNHDA, SQIVND (reference sequence). The CDR3 covers 14 residues. V was trimmed by 3 bases and J by 1 base, leaving 7 bases between them.

The V and J genes are TRBV5-6 and TRBJ1-1; no reliable D call. The CDR3 length is 16 residues. V was cut by 0 bases and J by 3 bases, with 15 bases left in between. The germline gives CDR1 SGHDT, CDR2 YYEEEE. The CDR3 DNA reads TGTGCCAGCAGCTTGGTCTCTAACGGAGGGCACACTGAAGCTTTCTTT. Amino acids: CASSLVSNGGHTEAFF. Variable domain in full (rest from reference TRBV5-6 and TRBJ1-1): DAGVTQSPTHLIKTRGQQVTLRCSPKSGHDTVSWYQQALGQGPQFIFQYYEEEERQRGNFPDRFSGHQFPNYSSELNVNALLLGDSALYLCASSLVSNGGHTEAFFGQGTRLTVV.

The CDR3 nucleotides are TGTGCCAGCAGTTTAAACCGGGCGCGGGAGTACTTC. It yields the protein CASSLNRAREYF. The chain links TRBV12-3 or TRBV12-4 to TRBJ2-7; weak D call: TRBD2 (5 bases). V gave up 2 bases and J gave up 11 bases, with 13 bases separating them. The CDR3 runs to 12 residues.

The rearrangement uses TRBV4-1 and TRBJ1-3, with D perhaps TRBD1 (5 bases). This CDR3 is 16 amino acids long. Trimming took 0 bases from V and 4 from J, leaving 13 bases between them. Germline V gene sequence: CDR1 MGHRA, CDR2 YSYEKL. CDR3: CASSQEQALVGNTIYF. CDR3 in DNA: TGCGCCAGCAGCCAAGAACAGGCGCTAGTCGGAAACACCATATATTTT.

The chain is built from TRBV3-1 (or the pseudogene TRBV3-2) and TRBJ2-2; D perhaps matches TRBD1 (6 bases). The length of the CDR3 is 13 residues. V gave up 4 bases and J gave up 5 bases, with 8 bases separating them. Germline V gives CDR1 LGHDT, CDR2 YNNKEL (reference sequence). The CDR3 reads CASSLTGTGELFF. CDR3 DNA: TGTGCCAGCAGCCTTACAGGGACCGGGGAGCTGTTTTTT.

The sample holds many counts of this clone. The chain employs TRBV10-1 and TRBJ2-2; possibly TRBD1 for D (5 bases). The CDR3 has 14 amino acids. The germline V gene has CDR1 WNHNN and CDR2 SYGVQD (reference sequence). Between the trimmed V and J ends, which lost 6 bases and 1 base, there was a span of 9 bases. The CDR3 region is CASSSGQNTGELFF. CDR3 sequence (DNA): TGCGCCAGCAGCTCTGGACAGAACACCGGGGAGCTGTTTTTT.

J is TRBJ2-7 and V is TRBV6-5; D might be TRBD1 (5 bases). Per the germline V gene, CDR1 is MNHEY and CDR2 is SVGAGI. V was shortened by 7 bases and J by 2 bases, with 9 bases between the two germline ends. This CDR3 spans 12 amino acids. CDR3 nucleotides: TGTGCCAGCACCCCAGGGCCCTACGAGCAGTACTTC. Its protein is CASTPGPYEQYF.

V is TRBV18 and J is TRBJ2-5; D remains ambiguous. Per germline, CDR1 KGHSH and CDR2 LQKENI. The CDR3 sequence is 11 residues long. Trimming stripped 3 bases from V and 3 bases from J, with 2 bases between. The CDR3 spells CASSPKETQYF. Written as DNA, the CDR3 is TGTGCCAGCTCACCCAAAGAGACCCAGTACTTC.

This CDR3 reads CASSTQGTLQVGELFF. The CDR3 DNA sequence: TGTGCCAGCAGCACCCAAGGGACACTCCAGGTCGGGGAGCTGTTTTTT. The gene calls are TRBV5-4 and TRBJ2-2, with a possible D match to TRBD1 (6 bases). The germline gives CDR1 SGHNT, CDR2 YYREEE (reference sequence). The CDR3 consists of 16 residues. With 4 bases removed from V and 7 bases from J, the gap between germline ends came to 20 bases.

This CDR3 reads CASMRQGLFYGYTF. CDR3 bases: TGTGCCAGTATGAGACAGGGGCTTTTCTATGGCTACACCTTC. This chain connects TRBV19 to TRBJ1-2; 8 bases fit TRBD1. Per germline, CDR1 LNHDA and CDR2 SQIVND (reference sequence). CDR3 size: 14 residues. V dropped 7 bases and J dropped 4; count of bases not matched to a gene: 8. The full variable domain, in which reference TRBV19 and TRBJ1-2 provide the parts outside the CDR3, is DGGITQSPKYLFRKEGQNVTLSCEQNLNHDAMYWYRQDPGQGLRLIYYSQIVNDFQKGDIAEGYSVSREKKESFPLTVTSAQKNPTAFYLCASMRQGLFYGYTFGSGTRLTVV.